This paragraph covers one T cell receptor (beta chain) sequence. Antigen specificity is unknown. This sample stems from a study of T cell repertoires in cytomegalovirus infection. TCRdb reprocessed the reads with MiXCR, giving one entry per CDR3 protein. The table records some 310,000 distinct CDR3 sequences, about 25% of them present only once. There are 15 residues in the CDR3. The germline CDR1 and CDR2 sequences are MNHEY and SVGEGT. Trimming removed 5 bases at V and 4 bases at J, with 15 bases between. The chain couples TRBV6-2 or TRBV6-3 to TRBJ2-1; the D call may be TRBD1 or TRBD2 (5 bases each). This clonotype was obtained from a human donor in good health (CMV status not recorded). Some clones in this sample may be carry-over from other donors' samples. Sequencing used cultured PBMCs, obtained from culture after CMV antigen stimulation. CDR3 DNA: TGTGCCAGCAGTGATACCGGGACCCCATACAATGAGCAGTTCTTC. Amino acids: CASSDTGTPYNEQFF.